Listed below are T cell receptor beta chains from one sample, sequenced in a study of beta chain features in type 1 diabetes. This table comes from immunoSEQ multiplex PCR, and its TCRdb copy is limited to in-frame clones, with some not included. The data hold some 370,000 clones, with over 8.5% observed a single time. Sequenced: central memory CD4+ T cells from blood. Receptor source: a man aged 25 to 40 with type 1 diabetes. Each CDR3 is given with its conserved first and last residue. The order of the fields is clone size, D gene, J gene, V gene, CDR3 DNA, CDR3 protein. A D gene is named only where the DNA matches it firmly. Expanded clones are given a class, and other clones once, few, many or no size at all.

few,-,TRBJ2-7,TRBV29-1,TGCAGCGTTACCGCGAGCTCCTACGAGCAGTACTTC,CSVTASSYEQYF
few,-,TRBJ2-5,TRBV27,TGTGCCAGCAGTTTTCGCAGGGGTGAGCAGACCCAGTACTTC,CASSFRRGEQTQYF
few,-,TRBJ2-5,TRBV7-2,TGTGCCAGCAGCGACTACCGGGACTCCCCATACTTC,CASSDYRDSPYF
-,TRBD2,TRBJ2-1,TRBV10-3,TGTGCCATCAGTGGGGGAGCGGGGGTCAGCTCCTACAATGAGCAGTTCTTC,CAISGGAGVSSYNEQFF
few,-,TRBJ2-1,TRBV14,TGTGCCAGCAGCCCCGCTCATGAGCAGTTCTTC,CASSPAHEQFF
many,-,TRBJ2-2,TRBV5-4,TGTGCCAGCAGCTTGTCAAATCGGGCCGTCACCGGGGAGCTGTTTTTT,CASSLSNRAVTGELFF
-,-,TRBJ2-5,TRBV5-1,TGCGCCAGCAGCCCCTTTTCCGGACAGCGGAGAGGGGAGACCCAGTACTTC,CASSPFSGQRRGETQYF
few,TRBD1,TRBJ1-1,TRBV2,TGTGCCAGCAGCCGAACCGGGACAGGGTGGACTGAAGCTTTCTTT,CASSRTGTGWTEAFF
many,TRBD1,TRBJ2-1,TRBV19,TGTGCCAGTAACCCGGGACAGGGCCCCTACAATGAGCAGTTCTTC,CASNPGQGPYNEQFF
few,TRBD2,TRBJ2-1,TRBV5-1,TGCGCCAGCGCCGGTGTGGCGGGAGGTATAAATGAGCAGTTCTTC,CASAGVAGGINEQFF
-,-,TRBJ2-7,TRBV5-1,TGCGCCAGCAGCTCGTCCCCCTCCTACGAGCAGTACTTC,CASSSSPSYEQYF
-,-,TRBJ2-1,TRBV7-2,TGTGCCAGCAGCTCCCAAGGGCGGGAGCAGTTCTTC,CASSSQGREQFF
-,-,TRBJ2-2,TRBV7-9,TGTGCCAGCAGCTTCGGGGGGGAGCTGTTTTTT,CASSFGGELFF
few,-,TRBJ2-5,TRBV28,TGTGCCAGCAGTTTAGGCCATTTGGGGACCCAGTACTTC,CASSLGHLGTQYF
few,-,TRBJ2-5,TRBV7-8,TGTGCCAGCAGCCCATCCGGGGCAGCCCGCGGGGAGACCCAGTACTTC,CASSPSGAARGETQYF
few,-,TRBJ1-1,TRBV19,TGTGCCAGTAGTATGTGGATTGAAGCTTTCTTT,CASSMWIEAFF
-,TRBD1,TRBJ2-7,TRBV2,TGTGCCAGCAGATCGGACAGGGGGCAGTCCTACGAGCAGTACTTC,CASRSDRGQSYEQYF
-,-,TRBJ2-1,TRBV5-1,TGCGCCAGCAGACCTGCTACTACTAACAATGAGCAGTTCTTC,CASRPATTNNEQFF
few,-,TRBJ2-3,TRBV11-2,TGTGCCAGCAGCTTAGCAGCGTATCACACAGATACGCAGTATTTT,CASSLAAYHTDTQYF
few,TRBD2,TRBJ2-7,TRBV7-9,TGTGCCAGCAGCCTATCGGGACTAGCGGGAGCCGAGCAGTACTTC,CASSLSGLAGAEQYF
many,-,TRBJ2-5,TRBV7-2,TGTGCCAGCAGCCGGGGCAGGGAAGAGACCCAGTACTTC,CASSRGREETQYF
-,-,TRBJ2-7,TRBV5-1,TGCGCCAGCAGCTTGGATTTGGGGGGTTACGAGCAGTACTTC,CASSLDLGGYEQYF
once,-,TRBJ2-3,TRBV19,TGTGCCAGTAGTGATAGCGGAAGCACAGATACGCAGTATTTT,CASSDSGSTDTQYF
few,-,TRBJ1-5,TRBV18,TGTGCCAGCTCACCAGCCGCGAATCAGCCCCAGCATTTT,CASSPAANQPQHF
-,-,TRBJ1-1,TRBV29-1,TGCAGCGCCCCGACAGAGAACACTGAAGCTTTCTTT,CSAPTENTEAFF
few,TRBD1,TRBJ2-4,TRBV19,TGTGCCAGTAGTGAAAGACAGGGATGGAACATTCAGTACTTC,CASSERQGWNIQYF
-,TRBD1,TRBJ1-5,TRBV7-2,TGTGCCTCCCGGGACAGCCTAAATCAGCCCCAGCATTTT,CASRDSLNQPQHF
few,-,TRBJ1-5,TRBV6-5,TGTGCCAGCAGTAAGGGGGGGGAATATCAGCCCCAGCATTTT,CASSKGGEYQPQHF
-,-,TRBJ1-2,TRBV7-9,TGTGCCAGCAGCTTACAGGGGATGGATGGCTACACCTTC,CASSLQGMDGYTF
-,-,TRBJ1-1,TRBV6-5,TGTGCCAGCAGGGAGACTAACTGGGACACTGAAGCTTTCTTT,CASRETNWDTEAFF
-,TRBD1,TRBJ2-5,TRBV28,TGTGCCAGCAGTACAGGGGGCCAAGAGACCCAGTACTTC,CASSTGGQETQYF
-,-,TRBJ1-5,TRBV7-2,TGTGCCAGCAGCACAGACGCATGGGGCAATCAGCCCCAGCATTTT,CASSTDAWGNQPQHF
few,-,TRBJ1-5,TRBV20-1,TGCAGCGCCGATAAGGAGCCCCAGCATTTT,CSADKEPQHF